The text below deals with one TCR beta chain. This sample stems from a study of T cell responses to AZD1222 COVID-19 vaccine. CDR3 size: 14 residues. CDR1 is LGHNA, CDR2 YNFKEQ, per germline. With V trimmed by 5 bases and J by 7 bases, 7 bases remained unmatched. Profiling relied on immunoSEQ multiplex PCR, and the TCRdb table lists in-frame clones only, not all of them. The table records roughly 120,000 clones, around nine tenths of them present only once. This chain uses TRBV4-2 with TRBJ1-2; 10 positions match TRBD1. The origin of this receptor is an adult in good health. The sequences come from peripheral blood, collected on day 0 of AZD1222 vaccination. DNA of the CDR3: TGTGCCAGCAGCGGGCGACAGGGGGCCGGTGGCTACACCTTC. It translates to CASSGRQGAGGYTF.